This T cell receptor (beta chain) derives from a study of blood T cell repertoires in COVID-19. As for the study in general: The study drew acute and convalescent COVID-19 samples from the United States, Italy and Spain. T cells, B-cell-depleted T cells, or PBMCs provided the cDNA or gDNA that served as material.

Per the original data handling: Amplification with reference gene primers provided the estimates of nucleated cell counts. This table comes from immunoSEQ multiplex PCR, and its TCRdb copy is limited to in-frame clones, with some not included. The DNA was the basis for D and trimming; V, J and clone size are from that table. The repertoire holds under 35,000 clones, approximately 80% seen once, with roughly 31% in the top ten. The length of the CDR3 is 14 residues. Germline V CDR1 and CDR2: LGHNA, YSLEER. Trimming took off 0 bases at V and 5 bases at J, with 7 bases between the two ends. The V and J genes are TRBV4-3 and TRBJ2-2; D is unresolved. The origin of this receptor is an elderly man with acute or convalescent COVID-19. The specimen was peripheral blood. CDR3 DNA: TGCGCCAGCAGCCAAGAAGACTCAACCGGGGAGCTGTTTTTT. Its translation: CASSQEDSTGELFF.